This entry lists 13 T cell receptor beta chains sequenced from one sample in a study of OX40 agonist ivuxolimab in advanced cancers. Here immunoSEQ multiplex PCR was the method, and the copy in TCRdb shows in-frame clones only, minus some. The profile shows around 99,000 clones, approximately 90% of them singletons. This sample comprised CD4+ or CD8+ T cells sorted from blood, obtained in a trial of the OX40 agonist ivuxolimab. The receptors come from an adult with an advanced solid tumor such as melanoma, head and neck, liver or kidney cancer.

The rearrangement uses TRBV19 and TRBJ2-7, with 10 bases matching TRBD2. This CDR3 is 15 amino acids long. The germline V gene encodes CDR1 LNHDA and CDR2 SQIVND (reference sequence). With 6 bases clipped from V and 2 bases from J, the junction kept 7 bases outside the gene matches. The CDR3 loop is CASRQTSGQPYEQYF. The CDR3 DNA reads TGTGCCAGTAGACAGACTAGCGGGCAGCCCTACGAGCAGTACTTC.

This clone appeared once. The chain carries TRBV9 and TRBJ2-3, with 8 bases lining up with TRBD2. The CDR3 is 19 residues long. The junction had 12 bases not matched to a gene; V was cut back by 0 bases and J by 0 bases. The germline V gene encodes CDR1 SGDLS and CDR2 YYNGEE. The CDR3 DNA reads as TGTGCCAGCAGCGTAGTAGGGCAGAGGGCTAGCGGGAGCACAGATACGCAGTATTTT. Translation: CASSVVGQRASGSTDTQYF.

J is TRBJ1-6 and V is TRBV4-1; 12 bases match TRBD1. The CDR3 has 18 amino acids. Germline V gene lookup returns CDR1 MGHRA and CDR2 YSYEKL. The junction had 1 base not matched to a gene; V was cut back by 0 bases and J by 1 base. The CDR3 reads CASSQEGQGASYNSPLHF. The DNA of the CDR3 is TGCGCCAGCAGCCAAGAGGGACAGGGGGCATCCTATAATTCACCCCTCCACTTT.

The rearrangement links TRBV4-1 to TRBJ1-4; D might be TRBD1 (5 bases). V was cut by 4 bases and J by 4 bases, with 13 bases left in between. The CDR3 is 15 amino acids. The germline V gene has CDR1 MGHRA and CDR2 YSYEKL. The CDR3 reads CASSPRQRDNEKLFF. CDR3 in DNA: TGCGCCAGCAGCCCCCGACAGCGAGATAATGAAAAACTGTTTTTT.

This chain joins TRBV6-1 and TRBJ1-2, with 7 positions matching TRBD1. Germline trimming cut 7 bases from V and 8 bases from J; bases unmatched to any gene: 10. The CDR3 runs to 13 residues. From germline, CDR1 is MNHNS and CDR2 SASEGT. Here the CDR3 DNA reads TGTGCCAGCAACCGTGACAGGGCCTGGGGCTACACCTTC. Amino acid sequence: CASNRDRAWGYTF.

The V gene is TRBV28, the J gene TRBJ1-1; the D is unclear. V lost 6 bases, J lost 6 bases, and 29 bases lay in between. The CDR3 is 18 amino acids. The V gene's germline CDR1 is MDHEN and CDR2 SYDVKM. CDR3 sequence reads: CASRAVRVADTDRAEAFF. The CDR3 nucleotides read TGTGCCAGCAGGGCAGTCCGGGTAGCCGATACGGATCGAGCTGAAGCTTTCTTT.

This sequence joins TRBV2 and TRBJ2-7; TRBD1 agrees at 8 bases. Germline lookup yields CDR1 SNHLY and CDR2 FYNNEI. The CDR3 is 13 residues long. Losses at the gene ends were 7 bases for V and 5 bases for J; bases not matched to a gene: 7. CDR3: CASTTDRVNEQYF. The CDR3 region has the DNA TGTGCCAGCACCACGGACAGGGTCAACGAGCAGTACTTC.

The chain carries TRBV5-8 and TRBJ2-1; 9 nucleotides line up with TRBD1. V lost 2 bases and J lost 8; bases outside the gene matches: 8. There are 15 residues in the CDR3. Germline CDR1 SGHTS, CDR2 YDEGEE. The CDR3 nucleotides are TGTGCCAGCAGCTTTATAGGGACAGGGAATGATGAGCAGTTCTTC. Its translation: CASSFIGTGNDEQFF.

V and J are TRBV19 and TRBJ2-1; 7 bases are shared with TRBD1. In germline, CDR1 is LNHDA, CDR2 SQIVND (reference sequence). V lost 5 bases and J lost 5; bases outside the gene matches: 12. The CDR3 runs to 16 residues. The chain's CDR3 is CASSSTPGTGDNEQFF. The CDR3 coding sequence is TGTGCCAGTAGTTCAACCCCCGGTACAGGGGACAATGAGCAGTTCTTC. The full variable domain, its missing parts supplied by reference TRBV19 and TRBJ2-1, is DGGITQSPKYLFRKEGQNVTLSCEQNLNHDAMYWYRQDPGQGLRLIYYSQIVNDFQKGDIAEGYSVSREKKESFPLTVTSAQKNPTAFYLCASSSTPGTGDNEQFFGPGTRLTVL.

This chain uses TRBV18 with TRBJ2-7; 10 bases agree with TRBD2. CDR3 size: 16 residues. Per the germline V gene, CDR1 is KGHSH and CDR2 is LQKENI. V trimming: 0 bases; J trimming: 6 bases; junction bases outside the gene matches: 8. In DNA form, the CDR3 reads TGTGCCAGCTCACCACCGGGCCTAGCGGGAGTTTTCGAGCAGTACTTC. The encoded protein is CASSPPGLAGVFEQYF.

The gene calls are TRBV5-1 and TRBJ2-5; TRBD2 agrees at 11 bases. TRBJ2-7 matches the DNA end more closely, so the J call is doubtful. CDR1 is SGHRS and CDR2 is YFSETQ in the germline V gene. CDR3 size: 14 residues. The CDR3, as DNA: TGCGCCAGCAGCCCCGGGACTAGCGGATACGAGCAGTACTTC. This encodes CASSPGTSGYEQYF.

The rearrangement joins TRBV6-5 to TRBJ1-1; no firm D call. Germline values: CDR1 MNHEY, CDR2 SVGAGI. The germline V and J ends were trimmed by 0 bases and 1 base, with 12 bases remaining between them. This CDR3 contains 16 residues. In DNA form, the CDR3 reads TGTGCCAGCAGTTACTCGAGAGGCTTCGGGAACACTGAAGCTTTCTTT. As protein: CASSYSRGFGNTEAFF.

V is TRBV6-5 and J is TRBJ1-2; D ambiguous. The germline V gene encodes CDR1 MNHEY and CDR2 SVGAGI. The V gene lost 8 bases and the J gene lost 8 bases, with 21 bases spanning the gap. The CDR3 has 14 amino acids. CDR3 nucleotides: TGTGCCAGCTTGGCAGTTTTTGGTTTGGGGGGCTACACCTTC. It yields the protein CASLAVFGLGGYTF.